This T cell receptor beta chain was found in a study of cytomegalovirus exposure and HLA in healthy donors. A few counts support this clone. 13 Jbeta primers and 60 Vbeta primers were used for the PCR. Data came from immunoSEQ multiplex PCR; TCRdb stores just in-frame clones and leaves some out. This table holds about 160,000 clones, about 80% found once. The CDR3 has 13 amino acids. V was shortened by 11 bases and J by 10 bases, with 23 bases between the two germline ends. Germline V gene lookup returns CDR1 MNHNY and CDR2 SVGAGI (reference sequence). V is TRBV6-6 and J is TRBJ1-1, with a possible D match to TRBD1 (5 bases). This receptor was obtained from a middle-aged man in good health and CMV-seronegative. The sample consisted of PBMCs. CDR3 sequence (DNA): TGTGCCGGCCCCTTGGAACAGGAGGGTCGAGCTTTCTTT. Translation: CAGPLEQEGRAFF.